These T cell receptor beta chains were read from a single sample in a study of cytomegalovirus exposure and HLA in healthy donors. Produced via immunoSEQ multiplex PCR; TCRdb's table is partial and in-frame only. Here the sample spans more than 100,000 clones, over 80% being singletons. Sequencing input: PBMCs. These receptors all stem from a man in his fifties in good health and CMV-seronegative. Both conserved end residues are part of each CDR3. The D gene is left open where the match is weak. Expanded clones get a size class; other rows say once, few or many, or leave the size out.

CDR3aa: CASSALLAGGPYTQYF
CDR3nt: TGTGCCAGCAGTGCGTTACTAGCGGGAGGGCCATATACGCAGTATTTT
abundance: once
j_gene: TRBJ2-3
d_gene: TRBD2
v_gene: TRBV27

CDR3aa: CASKKTSGGKYTDTQYF
CDR3nt: TGTGCCAGTAAGAAGACTAGCGGGGGCAAATACACAGATACGCAGTATTTT
abundance: few
j_gene: TRBJ2-3
d_gene: TRBD2
v_gene: TRBV19

CDR3aa: CASSHKRTGSSYEQYF
CDR3nt: TGTGCCAGCAGCCACAAACGGACAGGAAGCTCCTACGAGCAGTACTTC
abundance: -
j_gene: TRBJ2-7
d_gene: TRBD1
v_gene: TRBV27

CDR3aa: CASSLPSGVTNTGELFF
CDR3nt: TGTGCCAGCAGTTTGCCCTCGGGAGTCACGAACACCGGGGAGCTGTTTTTT
abundance: -
j_gene: TRBJ2-2
d_gene: -
v_gene: TRBV28

CDR3aa: CASSRRPGQDREEAFF
CDR3nt: TGTGCCAGCAGTCGTCGACCGGGACAGGACAGAGAAGAAGCTTTCTTT
abundance: few
j_gene: TRBJ1-1
d_gene: TRBD1
v_gene: TRBV27

CDR3aa: CASSQVSGTAAGATF
CDR3nt: TGTGCCAGCAGCCAAGTTTCTGGGACAGCCGCCGGGGCCACCTTC
abundance: -
j_gene: TRBJ1-2
d_gene: TRBD1
v_gene: TRBV4-2

CDR3aa: CASSKQISRDSYEQYF
CDR3nt: TGTGCCAGCAGTAAGCAAATCTCTAGGGACAGCTACGAGCAGTACTTC
abundance: -
j_gene: TRBJ2-7
d_gene: TRBD1
v_gene: TRBV6-6

CDR3aa: CASSEDETGSNEQFF
CDR3nt: TGTGCCAGCAGTGAAGATGAGACAGGGAGCAATGAGCAGTTCTTC
abundance: -
j_gene: TRBJ2-1
d_gene: TRBD1
v_gene: TRBV6-1

CDR3aa: CASSPGGWSNQPQHF
CDR3nt: TGTGCCAGCAGCCCAGGGGGCTGGAGCAATCAGCCCCAGCATTTT
abundance: -
j_gene: TRBJ1-5
d_gene: TRBD1
v_gene: TRBV7-6

CDR3aa: CASSLGGQRPRIAHF
CDR3nt: TGTGCCAGCAGTTTAGGGGGACAGAGGCCCCGTATAGCCCACTTC
abundance: -
j_gene: TRBJ2-5
d_gene: TRBD1
v_gene: TRBV28

CDR3aa: CASSLETTGWTLDDEQYF
CDR3nt: TGTGCCAGCAGCTTAGAGACTACAGGGTGGACCTTGGACGACGAGCAGTACTTC
abundance: -
j_gene: TRBJ2-7
d_gene: -
v_gene: TRBV11-1

CDR3aa: CASSLQIAYSFYNSSLHF
CDR3nt: TGTGCCAGCAGCCTTCAGATAGCCTATTCTTTCTATAATTCATCCCTCCACTTT
abundance: -
j_gene: TRBJ1-6
d_gene: -
v_gene: TRBV21-1

CDR3aa: CASSQDRSSGNTIYF
CDR3nt: TGTGCCAGCTCACAAGACCGGAGCTCTGGAAACACCATATATTTT
abundance: -
j_gene: TRBJ1-3
d_gene: -
v_gene: TRBV18

CDR3aa: CASRAGTGGMNTEAFF
CDR3nt: TGTGCCAGCAGGGCCGGGACAGGGGGGATGAACACTGAAGCTTTCTTT
abundance: -
j_gene: TRBJ1-1
d_gene: TRBD1
v_gene: TRBV5-4

CDR3aa: CASSMGQGWFTEAFF
CDR3nt: TGTGCCAGTAGTATGGGACAGGGATGGTTCACTGAAGCTTTCTTT
abundance: -
j_gene: TRBJ1-1
d_gene: TRBD1
v_gene: TRBV19

CDR3aa: CASSLYGTGANYGYTF
CDR3nt: TGCGCCAGCAGCTTGTACGGGACAGGGGCCAACTATGGCTACACCTTC
abundance: few
j_gene: TRBJ1-2
d_gene: TRBD1
v_gene: TRBV5-1

CDR3aa: CASSLTSGSGDEQYF
CDR3nt: TGTGCCAGCAGCTTAACTAGCGGGAGTGGCGACGAGCAGTACTTC
abundance: -
j_gene: TRBJ2-7
d_gene: TRBD2
v_gene: TRBV7-6

CDR3aa: CASSDISTGSAKGYTF
CDR3nt: TGTGCCAGCAGTGACATCTCGACCGGGTCCGCGAAAGGCTACACCTTC
abundance: -
j_gene: TRBJ1-2
d_gene: -
v_gene: TRBV25-1

CDR3aa: CASSYSRQGGNYGYTF
CDR3nt: TGTGCCAGCAGTTACTCGAGACAGGGAGGCAACTATGGCTACACCTTC
abundance: -
j_gene: TRBJ1-2
d_gene: TRBD1
v_gene: TRBV6-5

CDR3aa: CASTLGGGPQPQHF
CDR3nt: TGTGCCAGTACCCTCGGCGGGGGCCCTCAGCCCCAGCATTTT
abundance: -
j_gene: TRBJ1-5
d_gene: -
v_gene: TRBV19

CDR3aa: CASSGEGRSYEQYF
CDR3nt: TGTGCCAGCAGTGGAGAGGGCAGATCCTACGAGCAGTACTTC
abundance: -
j_gene: TRBJ2-7
d_gene: -
v_gene: TRBV2

CDR3aa: CASSSQETQYF
CDR3nt: TGTGCCAGCAGCTCTCAAGAGACCCAGTACTTC
abundance: -
j_gene: TRBJ2-5
d_gene: -
v_gene: TRBV7-6

CDR3aa: CASSALGLAGAGFKNF
CDR3nt: TGTGCCAGCAGTGCCCTGGGACTAGCGGGGGCCGGGTTTAAGAACTTC
abundance: -
j_gene: TRBJ2-4
d_gene: TRBD2
v_gene: TRBV6-4

CDR3aa: CASGHRWTVRYQPQHF
CDR3nt: TGTGCCAGCGGTCACCGGTGGACAGTCCGGTATCAGCCCCAGCATTTT
abundance: once
j_gene: TRBJ1-5
d_gene: -
v_gene: TRBV11-2

CDR3aa: CSGQQGTSTDTQYF
CDR3nt: TGCAGCGGTCAACAGGGTACTAGCACAGATACGCAGTATTTT
abundance: -
j_gene: TRBJ2-3
d_gene: -
v_gene: TRBV29-1

CDR3aa: CASKDRAGNTIYF
CDR3nt: TGTGCCAGCAAGGACAGGGCTGGAAACACCATATATTTT
abundance: few
j_gene: TRBJ1-3
d_gene: TRBD1
v_gene: TRBV6-5

CDR3aa: CASSSNSQETQYF
CDR3nt: TGTGCCAGCAGCTCTAACTCCCAAGAGACCCAGTACTTC
abundance: once
j_gene: TRBJ2-5
d_gene: -
v_gene: TRBV5-4

CDR3aa: CASSSAQGGFQETQYF
CDR3nt: TGTGCCAGCAGCTCGGCGCAGGGGGGATTCCAAGAGACCCAGTACTTC
abundance: -
j_gene: TRBJ2-5
d_gene: -
v_gene: TRBV5-4

CDR3aa: CASSEQGTRLNEKLFF
CDR3nt: TGTGCCAGTAGTGAACAGGGGACAAGGCTTAATGAAAAACTGTTTTTT
abundance: few
j_gene: TRBJ1-4
d_gene: TRBD1
v_gene: TRBV19

CDR3aa: CASSDRGTEAFF
CDR3nt: TGTGCCAGCAGCGACAGGGGGACTGAAGCTTTCTTT
abundance: few
j_gene: TRBJ1-1
d_gene: TRBD1
v_gene: TRBV2

CDR3aa: CASSRTGVGGELFF
CDR3nt: TGTGCCAGCAGCAGGACAGGGGTTGGCGGGGAGCTGTTTTTT
abundance: -
j_gene: TRBJ2-2
d_gene: TRBD1
v_gene: TRBV5-6

CDR3aa: CATSRGGGANTEAFF
CDR3nt: TGTGCCACCAGCAGAGGAGGGGGGGCGAACACTGAAGCTTTCTTT
abundance: -
j_gene: TRBJ1-1
d_gene: -
v_gene: TRBV15

CDR3aa: CASSSGRTGYEQYF
CDR3nt: TGTGCCAGCAGCTCAGGAAGGACAGGCTACGAGCAGTACTTC
abundance: -
j_gene: TRBJ2-7
d_gene: TRBD1
v_gene: TRBV7-3

CDR3aa: CASSQERDRVNTGELFF
CDR3nt: TGTGCCAGCAGCCAAGAGAGAGACAGGGTGAACACCGGGGAGCTGTTTTTT
abundance: -
j_gene: TRBJ2-2
d_gene: TRBD1
v_gene: TRBV4-2

CDR3aa: CASSPTALYEQYF
CDR3nt: TGTGCCAGCAGCCCGACAGCTCTCTACGAGCAGTACTTC
abundance: -
j_gene: TRBJ2-7
d_gene: -
v_gene: TRBV6-5

CDR3aa: CASGLGQIFHEQYF
CDR3nt: TGTGCTAGTGGTTTGGGACAGATCTTTCACGAGCAGTACTTC
abundance: -
j_gene: TRBJ2-7
d_gene: -
v_gene: TRBV12-5

CDR3aa: CAISDGQFGYEQYF
CDR3nt: TGTGCCATCAGTGATGGACAGTTCGGTTACGAGCAGTACTTC
abundance: -
j_gene: TRBJ2-7
d_gene: -
v_gene: TRBV10-3

CDR3aa: CASALGAERGEQYF
CDR3nt: TGTGCCAGCGCCTTGGGGGCCGAAAGAGGGGAGCAGTACTTC
abundance: -
j_gene: TRBJ2-7
d_gene: -
v_gene: TRBV4-2

CDR3aa: CSVTRGEGSNRGKLFF
CDR3nt: TGCAGCGTCACGCGGGGGGAGGGTTCGAATCGCGGAAAACTGTTTTTT
abundance: once
j_gene: TRBJ1-4
d_gene: -
v_gene: TRBV29-1

CDR3aa: CASSTRRLAGENEQFF
CDR3nt: TGTGCCAGCAGCACCCGCCGACTAGCGGGAGAGAATGAGCAGTTCTTC
abundance: -
j_gene: TRBJ2-1
d_gene: TRBD2
v_gene: TRBV7-8

CDR3aa: CASSQGAGRGNTIYF
CDR3nt: TGTGCCAGCAGCCAAGGGGCAGGGAGGGGAAACACCATATATTTT
abundance: -
j_gene: TRBJ1-3
d_gene: -
v_gene: TRBV4-2

CDR3aa: CASSLVGTKSSYEQYF
CDR3nt: TGTGCCAGCAGCTTAGTGGGCACCAAGAGCTCCTACGAGCAGTACTTC
abundance: -
j_gene: TRBJ2-7
d_gene: -
v_gene: TRBV7-2

CDR3aa: CASSQLTHSGYTF
CDR3nt: TGTGCCAGCAGCCAACTTACACACAGCGGCTACACCTTC
abundance: -
j_gene: TRBJ1-2
d_gene: -
v_gene: TRBV14

CDR3aa: CASSLGSTKETQYF
CDR3nt: TGTGCCAGCAGCCTAGGGAGCACAAAAGAGACCCAGTACTTC
abundance: -
j_gene: TRBJ2-5
d_gene: -
v_gene: TRBV9

CDR3aa: CATSRANTGLNTEAFF
CDR3nt: TGTGCCACCAGCAGAGCCAACACAGGGTTGAACACTGAAGCTTTCTTT
abundance: -
j_gene: TRBJ1-1
d_gene: -
v_gene: TRBV15

CDR3aa: CASSPVGPGGNEQFF
CDR3nt: TGTGCCAGCAGCCCTGTCGGGCCCGGAGGTAATGAGCAGTTCTTC
abundance: -
j_gene: TRBJ2-1
d_gene: -
v_gene: TRBV9